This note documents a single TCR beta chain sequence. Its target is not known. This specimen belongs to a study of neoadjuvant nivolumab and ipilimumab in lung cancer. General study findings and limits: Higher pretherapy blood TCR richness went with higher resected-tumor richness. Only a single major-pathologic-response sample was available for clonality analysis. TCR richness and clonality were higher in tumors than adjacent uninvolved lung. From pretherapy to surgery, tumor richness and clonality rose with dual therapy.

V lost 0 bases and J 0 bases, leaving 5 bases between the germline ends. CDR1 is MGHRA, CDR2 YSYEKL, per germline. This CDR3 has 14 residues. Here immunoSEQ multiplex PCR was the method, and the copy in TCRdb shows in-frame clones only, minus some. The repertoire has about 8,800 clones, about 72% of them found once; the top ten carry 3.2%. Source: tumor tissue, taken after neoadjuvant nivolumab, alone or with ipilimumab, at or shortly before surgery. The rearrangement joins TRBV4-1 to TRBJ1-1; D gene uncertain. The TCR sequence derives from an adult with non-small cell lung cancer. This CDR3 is CASSQDMMNTEAFF. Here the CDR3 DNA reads TGCGCCAGCAGCCAAGATATGATGAACACTGAAGCTTTCTTT.